This is a list of T cell receptor beta chains from one sample in a study of patients and donors after allogeneic stem cell transplantation. TCRdb recomputed calls from the RT-PCR reads with MiXCR, one row per CDR3 protein. Counted here are a few hundred thousand distinct CDR3 sequences, less than 15% occurring once; the ten biggest clones make up roughly 11%. The sample consisted of blood, either unsorted or a sorted T cell fraction (not recorded which). Receptor source: a human donor who was either an allogeneic HSCT recipient or a stem cell or donor lymphocyte infusion donor (not recorded which). It is not recorded whose cells these are; they may come from a transplant donor. Each CDR3 is given with its conserved first and last residue.

V,CDR3
TRBV6-1,CASRNFKSSYNEQFF
TRBV4-2,CASSQDLDTQYF
TRBV23-1,CASSLPGPANAEAFF
TRBV20-1,CSARSFTEAFF
TRBV19,CASTLGTGGGETQYF
TRBV6-2/TRBV6-3,CASVGGANTGELIF
TRBV11-2,CASSLVGLASYNEQFF
TRBV19,CASSIALRRPLGSYYGYTF
TRBV21-1,CASSKDGWASGRRGRNTQYF
TRBV20-1,CSASPTEDLYEQYF
TRBV6-1,CASSLGQSSNQPQHF
TRBV4-3,CASSQDARFEQFF
TRBV21-1,CASSKVLWTGGISYNSPLHF
TRBV5-6,CASSFGGAEAFF
TRBV7-9,CASSLDRGTNTEAFF
TRBV15,CATSLRTGRRTDTQYF
TRBV5-1,CASNRDKAGNEQFF
TRBV7-3,CASSPLTSGANEQFF
TRBV29-1,CSVGGGGNQPQHF
TRBV6-1,CASRFDNEQFF